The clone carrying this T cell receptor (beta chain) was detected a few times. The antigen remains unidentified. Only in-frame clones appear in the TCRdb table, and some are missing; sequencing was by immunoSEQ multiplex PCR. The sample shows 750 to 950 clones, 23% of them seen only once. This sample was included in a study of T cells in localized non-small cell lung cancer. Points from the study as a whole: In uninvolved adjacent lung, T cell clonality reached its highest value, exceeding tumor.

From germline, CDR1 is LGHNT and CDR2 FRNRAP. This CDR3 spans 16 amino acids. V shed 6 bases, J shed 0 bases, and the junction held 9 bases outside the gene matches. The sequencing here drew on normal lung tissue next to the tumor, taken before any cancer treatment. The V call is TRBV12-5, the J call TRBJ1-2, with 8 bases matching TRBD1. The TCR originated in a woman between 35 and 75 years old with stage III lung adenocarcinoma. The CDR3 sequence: CASGNDRGSSNYGYTF. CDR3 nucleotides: TGTGCTAGTGGGAATGACAGGGGTTCTTCTAACTATGGCTACACCTTC. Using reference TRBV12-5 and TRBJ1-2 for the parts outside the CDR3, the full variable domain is DARVTQTPRHKVTEMGQEVTMRCQPILGHNTVFWYRQTMMQGLELLAYFRNRAPLDDSGMPKDRFSAEMPDATLATLKIQPSEPRDSAVYFCASGNDRGSSNYGYTFGSGTRLTVV.